This T cell receptor beta chain was sequenced for a study of blood T cell repertoires in COVID-19. Study overall: Spain, Italy and the United States supplied samples that represented acute and convalescent COVID-19.

V was clipped by 5 bases and J by 8 bases, with 14 bases between them. The CDR3 sequence is 13 residues long. Germline CDR1 is MDHEN and CDR2 is SYDVKM. Measured with immunoSEQ multiplex PCR; TCRdb has only the in-frame clones, and not every one. The data contain under 250,000 clones, 82% of them singletons. The chain has TRBV28 and TRBJ2-3; D is possibly TRBD1 (8 bases). Sequencing was carried out using peripheral blood. The source is a woman between 70 and 85 years old with COVID-19, enrolled during active disease. CDR3 nucleotide sequence: TGTGCCAGCAGTACAGGGGGGGGAGGTACGCAGTATTTT. Its translation is CASSTGGGGTQYF.